This entry describes one T cell receptor beta chain. Its antigen is still unknown. V was clipped by 1 base and J by 4 bases, with 17 bases between them. This CDR3 contains 16 residues. In germline, CDR1 is SGHAT, CDR2 FQDESV (reference sequence). This sample is part of a study of shared clonotypes between healthy human individuals. Study conclusions and caveats: Generation probabilities were higher for clonotypes shared across all four sorted-subset donors than for unshared ones. Naive subsets generally had larger estimated richness than memory subsets.

It was across several immunoSEQ plates that each subset's genomic DNA was evenly split. The repertoire was sequenced with immunoSEQ multiplex PCR; TCRdb's copy has only in-frame clones and lacks some. The sample lists 700,000 to 950,000 clones; around 96% were seen once. Positive CCR7 selection of CD45RO-negative cells yielded the naive CD8 cells, and terminally differentiated effector memory CD45RA+ cells were excluded. The TCR originated in a man aged 25-40 years in good health. V is TRBV11-1 and J is TRBJ2-7, with D perhaps being TRBD1 or TRBD2 (6 bases each). The sequencing sample was made of naive CD8+ T cells sorted from blood. The CDR3 coding sequence is TGTGCCAGCAGCTTAGGCCGCGTGGGGGGACAATACGAGCAGTACTTC. It is translated as CASSLGRVGGQYEQYF.